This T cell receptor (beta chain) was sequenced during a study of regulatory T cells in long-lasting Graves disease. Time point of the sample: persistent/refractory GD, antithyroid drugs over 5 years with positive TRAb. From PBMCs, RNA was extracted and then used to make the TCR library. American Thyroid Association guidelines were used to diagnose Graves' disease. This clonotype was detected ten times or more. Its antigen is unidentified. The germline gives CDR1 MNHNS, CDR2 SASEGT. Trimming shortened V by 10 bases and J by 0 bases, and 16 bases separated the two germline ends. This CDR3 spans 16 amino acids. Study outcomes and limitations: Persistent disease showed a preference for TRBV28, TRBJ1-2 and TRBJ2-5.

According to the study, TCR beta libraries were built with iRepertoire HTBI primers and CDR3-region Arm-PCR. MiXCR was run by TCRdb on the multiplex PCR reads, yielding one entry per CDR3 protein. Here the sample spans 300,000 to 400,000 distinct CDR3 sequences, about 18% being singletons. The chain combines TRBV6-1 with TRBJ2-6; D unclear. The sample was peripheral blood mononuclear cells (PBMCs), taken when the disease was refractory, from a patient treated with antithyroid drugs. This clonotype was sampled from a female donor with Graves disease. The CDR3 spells CATQIGQTSGANVLTF. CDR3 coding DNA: TGTGCCACCCAAATAGGGCAGACCTCTGGGGCCAACGTCCTGACTTTC.